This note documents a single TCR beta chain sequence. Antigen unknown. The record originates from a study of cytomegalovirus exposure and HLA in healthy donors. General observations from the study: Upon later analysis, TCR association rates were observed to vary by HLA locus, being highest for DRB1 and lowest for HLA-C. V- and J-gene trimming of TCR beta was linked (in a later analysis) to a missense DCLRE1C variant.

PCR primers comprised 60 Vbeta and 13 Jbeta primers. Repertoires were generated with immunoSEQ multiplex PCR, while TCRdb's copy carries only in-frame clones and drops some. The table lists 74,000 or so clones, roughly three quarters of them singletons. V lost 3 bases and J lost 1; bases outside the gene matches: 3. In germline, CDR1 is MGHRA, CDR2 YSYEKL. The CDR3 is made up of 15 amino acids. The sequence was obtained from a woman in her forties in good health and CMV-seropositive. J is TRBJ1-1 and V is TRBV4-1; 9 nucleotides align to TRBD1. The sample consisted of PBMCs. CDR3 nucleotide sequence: TGCGCCAGCAGCCATGCGGGACAGGGGAACACTGAAGCTTTCTTT. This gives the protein CASSHAGQGNTEAFF.